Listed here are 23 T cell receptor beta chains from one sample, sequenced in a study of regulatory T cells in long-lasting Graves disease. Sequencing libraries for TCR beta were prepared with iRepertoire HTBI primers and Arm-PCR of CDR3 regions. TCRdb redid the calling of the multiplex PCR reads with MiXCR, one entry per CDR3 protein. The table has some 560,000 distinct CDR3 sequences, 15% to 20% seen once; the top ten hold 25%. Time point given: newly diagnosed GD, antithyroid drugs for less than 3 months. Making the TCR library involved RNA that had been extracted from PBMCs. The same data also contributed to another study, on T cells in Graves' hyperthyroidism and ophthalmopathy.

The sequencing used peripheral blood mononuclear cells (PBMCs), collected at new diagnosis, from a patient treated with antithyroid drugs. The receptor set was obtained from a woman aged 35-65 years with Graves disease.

CDR3 in amino acids: CASTRNGETQYF. CDR3 DNA sequence: TGCGCCAGCACCCGGAATGGGGAGACCCAGTACTTC. The chain is built from TRBV10-2 and TRBJ2-5, with unresolved D. CDR1 and CDR2 from the germline V gene are WSHSY and SAAADI. Trimming took off 7 bases at V and 5 bases at J, with 11 bases between the two ends. The CDR3 spans 12 residues.

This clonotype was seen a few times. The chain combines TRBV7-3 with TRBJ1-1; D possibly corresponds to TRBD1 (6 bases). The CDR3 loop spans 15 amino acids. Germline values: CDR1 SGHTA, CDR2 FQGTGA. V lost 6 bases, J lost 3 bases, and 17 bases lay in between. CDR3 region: CASRPTGLGDTEAFF. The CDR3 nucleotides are TGTGCCAGCAGGCCTACAGGGTTGGGGGACACTGAAGCTTTCTTT.

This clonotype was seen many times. CDR3 DNA sequence: TGTGCCAGCTCACCGTCAACAGGGAATGAAAAACTGTTTTTT. Its protein is CASSPSTGNEKLFF. This sequence joins TRBV18 and TRBJ1-4, with D tentatively TRBD1 (6 bases). V shed 3 bases and J shed 5 bases, with 10 bases lying between them. This CDR3 is built from 14 residues. Germline V gene lookup returns CDR1 KGHSH and CDR2 LQKENI. The variable domain in full, completed from reference TRBV18 and TRBJ1-4, reads NAGVMQNPRHLVRRRGQEARLRCSPMKGHSHVYWYRQLPEEGLKFMVYLQKENIIDESGMPKERFSAEFPKEGPSILRIQQVVRGDSAAYFCASSPSTGNEKLFFGSGTQLSVL.

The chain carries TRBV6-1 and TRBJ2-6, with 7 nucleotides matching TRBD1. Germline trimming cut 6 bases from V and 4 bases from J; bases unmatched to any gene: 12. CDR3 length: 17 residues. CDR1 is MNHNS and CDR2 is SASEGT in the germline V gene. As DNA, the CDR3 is TGTGCCAGCAGACCCGAGACAGGGCTGAGGGGGGCCAACGTCCTGACTTTC. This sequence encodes CASRPETGLRGANVLTF.

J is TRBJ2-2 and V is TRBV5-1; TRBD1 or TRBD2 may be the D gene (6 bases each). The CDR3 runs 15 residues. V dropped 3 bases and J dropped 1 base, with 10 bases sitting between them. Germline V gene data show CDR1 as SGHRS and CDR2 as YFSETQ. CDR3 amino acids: CASSWRGQNTGELFF. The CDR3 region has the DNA TGCGCCAGCAGCTGGCGGGGACAGAACACCGGGGAGCTGTTTTTT.

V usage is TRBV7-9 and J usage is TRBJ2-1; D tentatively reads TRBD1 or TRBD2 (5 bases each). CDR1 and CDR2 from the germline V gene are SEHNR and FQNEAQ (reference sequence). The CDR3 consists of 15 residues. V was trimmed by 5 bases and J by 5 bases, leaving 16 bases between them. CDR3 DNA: TGTGCCAGCAGCACCTTGGGGGAAGCAAACAATGAGCAGTTCTTC. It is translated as CASSTLGEANNEQFF. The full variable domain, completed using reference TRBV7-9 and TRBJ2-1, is DTGVSQNPRHKITKRGQNVTFRCDPISEHNRLYWYRQTLGQGPEFLTYFQNEAQLEKSRLLSDRFSAERPKGSFSTLEIQRTEQGDSAMYLCASSTLGEANNEQFFGPGTRLTVL.

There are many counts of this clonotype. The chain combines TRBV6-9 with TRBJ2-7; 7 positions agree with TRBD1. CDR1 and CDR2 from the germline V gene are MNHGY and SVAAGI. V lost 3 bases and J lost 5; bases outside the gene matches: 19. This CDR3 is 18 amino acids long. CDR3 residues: CASSYSAGKTGRDDEQYF. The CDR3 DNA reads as TGTGCCAGCAGTTACTCCGCGGGTAAGACAGGGCGAGATGACGAGCAGTACTTC.

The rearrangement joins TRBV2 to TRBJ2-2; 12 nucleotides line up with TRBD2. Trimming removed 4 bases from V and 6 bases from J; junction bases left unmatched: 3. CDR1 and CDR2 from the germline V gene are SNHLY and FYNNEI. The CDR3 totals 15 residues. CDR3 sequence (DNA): TGTGCCAGCAGTGGGACTAGCGGGGTTGCCGGGGAGCTGTTTTTT. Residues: CASSGTSGVAGELFF.

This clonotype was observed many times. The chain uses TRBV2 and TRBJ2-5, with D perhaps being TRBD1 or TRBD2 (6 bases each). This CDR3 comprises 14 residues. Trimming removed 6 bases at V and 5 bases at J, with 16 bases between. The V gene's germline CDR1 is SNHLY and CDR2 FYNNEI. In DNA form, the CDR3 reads TGTGCCAGCAGCCAAGGGGGGAACTTGGAGACCCAGTACTTC. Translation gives CASSQGGNLETQYF.

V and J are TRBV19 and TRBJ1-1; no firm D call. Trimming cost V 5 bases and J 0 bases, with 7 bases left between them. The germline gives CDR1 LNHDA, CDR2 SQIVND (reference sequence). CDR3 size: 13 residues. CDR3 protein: CASSHTMNTEAFF. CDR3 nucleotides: TGTGCCAGTAGTCATACAATGAACACTGAAGCTTTCTTT. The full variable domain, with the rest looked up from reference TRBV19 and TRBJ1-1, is DGGITQSPKYLFRKEGQNVTLSCEQNLNHDAMYWYRQDPGQGLRLIYYSQIVNDFQKGDIAEGYSVSREKKESFPLTVTSAQKNPTAFYLCASSHTMNTEAFFGQGTRLTVV.

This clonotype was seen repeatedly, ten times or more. DNA for the CDR3: TGCAGTGCTGTGGGGTACAGGGGTATGAACACTGAAGCTTTCTTT. Amino acid sequence: CSAVGYRGMNTEAFF. This chain connects TRBV20-1 to TRBJ1-1; 7 bases are a match to TRBD1. This CDR3 has 15 amino acids. In germline, CDR1 is DFQATT, CDR2 SNEGSKA (reference sequence). Trimming at V came to 5 bases and at J to 0 bases, leaving 9 bases not matched to a gene.

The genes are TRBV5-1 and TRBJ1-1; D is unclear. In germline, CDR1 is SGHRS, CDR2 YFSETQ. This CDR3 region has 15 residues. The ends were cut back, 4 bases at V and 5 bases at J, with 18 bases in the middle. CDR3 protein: CASSLDPAAITEAFF. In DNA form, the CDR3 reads TGCGCCAGCAGCCTTGACCCGGCCGCGATTACTGAAGCTTTCTTT.

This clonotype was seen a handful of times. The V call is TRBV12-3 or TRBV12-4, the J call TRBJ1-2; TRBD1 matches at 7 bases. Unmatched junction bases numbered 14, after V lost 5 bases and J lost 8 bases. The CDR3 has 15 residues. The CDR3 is CASSLSATGLGGYTF. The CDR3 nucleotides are TGTGCCAGCAGTCTGTCAGCGACAGGGCTCGGGGGCTACACCTTC.

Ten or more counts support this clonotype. The CDR3 coding sequence is TGTGCCAGCTCACCAAGCAAACAGACCGGTGGCTACACCTTC. Translating gives CASSPSKQTGGYTF. The chain uses TRBV18 and TRBJ1-2; D unclear. Germline V gene lookup returns CDR1 KGHSH and CDR2 LQKENI. Trimming took 2 bases from V and 7 from J, leaving 14 bases between them. The CDR3 spans 14 residues.

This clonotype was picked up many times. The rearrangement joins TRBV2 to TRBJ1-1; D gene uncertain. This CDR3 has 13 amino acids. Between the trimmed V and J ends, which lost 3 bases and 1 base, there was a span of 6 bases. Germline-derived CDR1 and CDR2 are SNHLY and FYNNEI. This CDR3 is CASSDHQNTEAFF. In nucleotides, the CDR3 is TGTGCCAGCAGTGATCACCAGAACACTGAAGCTTTCTTT. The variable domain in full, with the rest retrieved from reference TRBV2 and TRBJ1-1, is EPEVTQTPSHQVTQMGQEVILRCVPISNHLYFYWYRQILGQKVEFLVSFYNNEISEKSEIFDDQFSVERPDGSNFTLKIRSTKLEDSAMYFCASSDHQNTEAFFGQGTRLTVV.

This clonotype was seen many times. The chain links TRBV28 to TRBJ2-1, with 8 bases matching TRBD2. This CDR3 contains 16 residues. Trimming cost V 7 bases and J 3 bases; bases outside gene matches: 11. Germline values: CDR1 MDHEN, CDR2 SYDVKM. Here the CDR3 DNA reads TGTGCCAGCACCCCCGGTAGCGGGGCCCTCTACAATGAGCAGTTCTTC. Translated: CASTPGSGALYNEQFF.

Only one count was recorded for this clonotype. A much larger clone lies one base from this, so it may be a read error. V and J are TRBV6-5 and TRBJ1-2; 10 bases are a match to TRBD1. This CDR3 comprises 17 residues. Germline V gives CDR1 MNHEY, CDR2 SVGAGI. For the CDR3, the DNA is TGTGCCGGCAGTTCCAGGGGACAGGGGCCGCACCTCTATGGCTACACCTTC. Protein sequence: CAGSSRGQGPHLYGYTF.

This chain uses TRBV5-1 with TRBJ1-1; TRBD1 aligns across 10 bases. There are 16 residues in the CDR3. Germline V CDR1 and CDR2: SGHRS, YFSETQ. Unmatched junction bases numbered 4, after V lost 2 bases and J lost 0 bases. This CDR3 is CASSLPTGGLNTEAFF. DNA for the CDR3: TGCGCCAGCAGCTTACCGACAGGGGGCTTGAACACTGAAGCTTTCTTT. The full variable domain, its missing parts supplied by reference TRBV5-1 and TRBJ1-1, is KAGVTQTPRYLIKTRGQQVTLSCSPISGHRSVSWYQQTPGQGLQFLFEYFSETQRNKGNFPGRFSGRQFSNSRSEMNVSTLELGDSALYLCASSLPTGGLNTEAFFGQGTRLTVV.

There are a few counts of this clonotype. CDR3: CASSIMEGGGYGYTF. CDR3 bases: TGTGCCAGTAGTATAATGGAGGGAGGAGGCTATGGCTACACCTTC. J is TRBJ1-2 and V is TRBV19; no definite D call. V was clipped by 2 bases and J by 4 bases, with 14 bases between them. The CDR3 totals 15 residues. Germline-derived CDR1 and CDR2 are LNHDA and SQIVND (reference sequence). The complete variable domain, with remaining parts taken from reference TRBV19 and TRBJ1-2, reads DGGITQSPKYLFRKEGQNVTLSCEQNLNHDAMYWYRQDPGQGLRLIYYSQIVNDFQKGDIAEGYSVSREKKESFPLTVTSAQKNPTAFYLCASSIMEGGGYGYTFGSGTRLTVV.

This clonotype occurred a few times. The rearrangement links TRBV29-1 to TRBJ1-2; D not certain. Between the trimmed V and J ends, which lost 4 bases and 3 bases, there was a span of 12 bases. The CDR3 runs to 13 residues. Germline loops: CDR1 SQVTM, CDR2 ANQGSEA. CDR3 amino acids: CSVVPPSDYGYTF. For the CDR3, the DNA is TGCAGCGTTGTGCCCCCCTCCGACTATGGCTACACCTTC.

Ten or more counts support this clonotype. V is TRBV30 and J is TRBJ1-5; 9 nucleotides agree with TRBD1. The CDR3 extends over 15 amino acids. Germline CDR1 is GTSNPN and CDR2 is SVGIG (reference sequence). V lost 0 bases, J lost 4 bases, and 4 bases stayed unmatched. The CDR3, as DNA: TGTGCCTGGAGTGTTGGGACAGGGACTAATCAGCCCCAGCATTTT. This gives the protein CAWSVGTGTNQPQHF.

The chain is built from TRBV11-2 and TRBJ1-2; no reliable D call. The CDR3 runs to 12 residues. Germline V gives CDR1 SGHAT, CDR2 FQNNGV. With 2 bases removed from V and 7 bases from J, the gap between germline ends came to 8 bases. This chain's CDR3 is CASSLRGAGYTF. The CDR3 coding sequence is TGTGCCAGCAGCTTAAGAGGTGCTGGCTACACCTTC.

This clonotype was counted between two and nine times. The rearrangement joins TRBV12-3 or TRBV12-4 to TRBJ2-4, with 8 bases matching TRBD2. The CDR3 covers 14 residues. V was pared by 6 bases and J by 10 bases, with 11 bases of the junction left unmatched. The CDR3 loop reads CASSLGGIAGIQYF. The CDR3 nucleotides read TGTGCCAGCAGCCTAGGAGGGATAGCGGGGATTCAGTACTTC.